The next 7 T cell receptor beta chains were all read from a single sample in a study of cytomegalovirus exposure and HLA in healthy donors. Method: immunoSEQ multiplex PCR; TCRdb's copy keeps in-frame clones and lacks some. The repertoire holds about 130,000 clones, with around 90% as singletons. The sequenced sample was PBMCs. The receptors shown here come from a woman under 30 in good health and CMV-seronegative.

V gene TRBV5-1 combines with J gene TRBJ2-2, with D perhaps matching TRBD2 (6 bases). CDR1 and CDR2 (germline): SGHRS, YFSETQ. The CDR3 is 14 residues long. Trimming removed 5 bases from V and 5 bases from J, with 13 bases in between. CDR3 loop: CASRGGERTGELFF. CDR3 sequence (DNA): TGCGCCAGCAGGGGGGGAGAAAGGACCGGGGAGCTGTTTTTT.

The chain couples TRBV9 to TRBJ2-5; 7 bases are shared with TRBD2. V was pared by 4 bases and J by 0 bases, with 6 bases of the junction left unmatched. CDR3 length: 15 amino acids. Germline lookup yields CDR1 SGDLS and CDR2 YYNGEE. This CDR3 is CASSSWTSHQETQYF. The CDR3 region has the DNA TGTGCCAGCAGCTCATGGACTAGTCACCAAGAGACCCAGTACTTC.

The genes are TRBV29-1 and TRBJ2-7, with a weak D call TRBD2 (7 bases). Deletions cut 4 bases from V and 0 bases from J, with 16 bases between. CDR3 size: 15 residues. The germline V gene encodes CDR1 SQVTM and CDR2 ANQGSEA. CDR3 in amino acids: CSVGGASGYSYEQYF. CDR3 coding DNA: TGCAGCGTTGGGGGGGCTAGCGGATACTCCTACGAGCAGTACTTC.

The V and J genes are TRBV5-8 and TRBJ2-7; 9 bases match TRBD2. With 4 bases clipped from V and 6 bases from J, the junction kept 11 bases outside the gene matches. Germline V gene data show CDR1 as SGHTS and CDR2 as YDEGEE. The CDR3 sequence is 15 residues long. CDR3 residues: CASSGWVAGVVEQYF. CDR3 nucleotides: TGTGCCAGCAGCGGGTGGGTAGCGGGAGTCGTCGAGCAGTACTTC.

J is TRBJ2-3 and V is TRBV4-1, with TRBD1 matching 10 bases. This CDR3 spans 16 amino acids. Unmatched junction bases numbered 4, after V lost 1 base and J lost 3 bases. CDR1 MGHRA and CDR2 YSYEKL come from the germline V gene. This CDR3 is CASSQGTGGETDTQYF. CDR3 nucleotides: TGCGCCAGCAGCCAAGGGACAGGGGGAGAGACAGATACGCAGTATTTT.

The chain links TRBV4-1 to TRBJ2-3; 12 bases align to TRBD1. V lost 3 bases and J lost 8; bases outside the gene matches: 9. This CDR3 has 16 residues. Germline V gene data show CDR1 as MGHRA and CDR2 as YSYEKL. CDR3 in DNA: TGCGCCAGCAGCCAGGGGCCGGGACAGGGGGCCTTTACGCAGTATTTT. Translated, it gives CASSQGPGQGAFTQYF.

V gene TRBV5-1 combines with J gene TRBJ1-2, with 7 positions matching TRBD1. V lost 4 bases, J lost 6 bases, and 3 bases stayed unmatched. The CDR3 extends over 12 amino acids. In germline, CDR1 is SGHRS, CDR2 YFSETQ. The CDR3 region has the DNA TGCGCCAGCAGCAGGGACAGAAATGGCTACACCTTC. Protein sequence: CASSRDRNGYTF. The full variable domain, its missing parts supplied by reference TRBV5-1 and TRBJ1-2, is KAGVTQTPRYLIKTRGQQVTLSCSPISGHRSVSWYQQTPGQGLQFLFEYFSETQRNKGNFPGRFSGRQFSNSRSEMNVSTLELGDSALYLCASSRDRNGYTFGSGTRLTVV.